A single sample gave rise to the 6 T cell receptor beta chains below, sequenced in a study of cytomegalovirus exposure and HLA in healthy donors. The data were produced by immunoSEQ multiplex PCR, yet TCRdb's version contains in-frame clones alone and is incomplete. The sample yields 150,000 to 200,000 clones, approximately 90% seen once. The sequenced material came from PBMCs. These receptors were taken from a woman aged 30 to 39 in good health and CMV-seronegative.

The chain combines TRBV6-5 with TRBJ1-2, with no clear D. V dropped 6 bases and J dropped 8 bases, with 13 bases sitting between them. The CDR3 totals 12 residues. CDR1 and CDR2 from the germline V gene are MNHEY and SVGAGI. The CDR3 bases are TGTGCCAGCAGCCAAGCACTTACGGGCTACACCTTC. As protein: CASSQALTGYTF.

The CDR3 DNA reads TGTGCCAGCAGCCGGGTAACAGGGGGCCTTTTCAATGAGCAGTTCTTC. Its translation is CASSRVTGGLFNEQFF. V gene TRBV7-9 combines with J gene TRBJ2-1; TRBD1 agrees at 9 bases. The CDR3 is 16 residues long. Germline V gene data show CDR1 as SEHNR and CDR2 as FQNEAQ (reference sequence). J lost 6 bases, V lost 5 bases, and 11 bases had no gene match.

This chain uses TRBV14 with TRBJ2-5, with 9 bases fitting TRBD1. CDR1 SGHDN and CDR2 FVKESK come from the germline V gene. V was clipped by 4 bases and J by 4 bases; unmatched bases: 13. The CDR3 loop spans 17 amino acids. The CDR3: CASSPGLTGGLGETQYF. DNA of the CDR3: TGTGCCAGCAGCCCCGGCCTCACAGGGGGCTTAGGAGAGACCCAGTACTTC.

The rearrangement uses TRBV27 and TRBJ2-4; possibly TRBD2 for D (5 bases). The CDR3 consists of 11 residues. The germline gives CDR1 MNHEY, CDR2 SMNVEV (reference sequence). V lost 7 bases, J lost 6 bases, and 7 bases lay in between. CDR3 DNA sequence: TGTGCCAGCAAAGAGGGAAACATTCAGTACTTC. It is translated as CASKEGNIQYF.

The chain has TRBV6-1 and TRBJ1-5, with no clear D. The CDR3 consists of 14 residues. Trimming removed 1 base from V and 5 bases from J, with 9 bases in between. The germline gives CDR1 MNHNS, CDR2 SASEGT. CDR3 residues: CASSEGATYQPQHF. The CDR3 region has the DNA TGTGCCAGCAGTGAAGGGGCTACTTATCAGCCCCAGCATTTT.

The rearrangement links TRBV6-1 to TRBJ1-1; a possible D gene is TRBD1 (5 bases). The V gene's germline CDR1 is MNHNS and CDR2 SASEGT. V dropped 0 bases and J dropped 7 bases, with 18 bases sitting between them. There are 16 residues in the CDR3. CDR3 region: CASSEALPPVTDEAFF. Here the CDR3 DNA reads TGTGCCAGCAGTGAAGCGCTACCTCCTGTGACAGATGAAGCTTTCTTT.